The T cell receptor beta chain under discussion was sequenced for a study of CD8+ T cells in alopecia areata. In each case, RNA was isolated and then reverse transcribed into cDNA as the sequencing template. Sequencing used immunoSEQ multiplex PCR; TCRdb keeps in-frame clones, though not all of them. The table lists 120,000 or so clones, under 40% of them singletons. This CDR3 is 14 amino acids long. V gave up 4 bases and J gave up 6 bases, with 13 bases separating them. The germline CDR1 and CDR2 sequences are SGHTA and FQGNSA. Material: CD4+ T cells sorted from blood. This chain joins TRBV7-2 and TRBJ1-5; a weak D match, TRBD1 (5 bases). The receptor was isolated from a human donor with alopecia areata. The chain's CDR3 is CASSSQGNLQPQHF. CDR3 coding DNA: TGTGCCAGCAGCTCTCAGGGTAATCTTCAGCCCCAGCATTTT.